This T cell receptor beta chain was observed in a study of T cells in Graves' hyperthyroidism and ophthalmopathy. Study conclusions and caveats: Most thyroid clonotypes with frequency above 0.001 were detected in blood.

Amplification of TCR beta CDR3 regions was performed using RNA transcripts as template. With the HTBI primer set, the TCR CDR3 went through a first round of RT-PCR. TCRdb itself ran the multiplex PCR reads through MiXCR, one entry per CDR3 protein. This table holds approximately 400,000 distinct CDR3 sequences, roughly 25% found once. Germline CDR1 is DFQATT and CDR2 is SNEGSKA (reference sequence). The CDR3 is made up of 11 amino acids. Trimming cost V 7 bases and J 5 bases, with 12 bases left between them. A note on this clonotype: Antigen specificity is unknown.

The chain joins TRBV20-1 to TRBJ2-7; TRBD2 might be the D (6 bases). Specimen: blood. The clonotype was recovered from a man aged 50-59 years with Graves' hyperthyroidism. The CDR3, as DNA: TGCAGTGGGGAGAGCGGGCACGAGCAGTACTTC. Encoded protein: CSGESGHEQYF.